Listed below are T cell receptor beta chains from one sample, sequenced in a study of technical replicates of blood from several donors. TCRdb's table, derived via immunoSEQ multiplex PCR, lists solely in-frame clones and lacks some. The table has about 61,000 clones, roughly 97% seen once. Material for sequencing was T cells isolated from PBMCs. These receptors were taken from a human donor in good health. CDR3s include the opening cysteine and the closing phenylalanine or tryptophan. D genes are given only for firm matches. A clone size is listed for some rows: how often the clone was seen (once, few, many), or a class if it is expanded.

TRBD1 TRBJ2-5 - 14 TRBV29-1 CSVEISGQGGTQYF TGCAGCGTTGAAATTTCCGGACAGGGAGGGACCCAGTACTTC
- TRBJ1-1 - 16 TRBV4-1 CASSQDPGRAGDEDFF TGCGCCAGCAGCCAAGATCCCGGCCGGGCAGGGGACGAGGATTTCTTT
- TRBJ2-5 - 15 TRBV2 CASSEPLTSQETQYF TGTGCCAGCAGTGAACCCCTGACTAGTCAGGAGACCCAGTACTTC
TRBD1 TRBJ2-2 - 16 TRBV9 CASSFGQGTGTGELFF TGTGCCAGCAGCTTCGGACAGGGGACGGGCACCGGGGAGCTGTTTTTT
- TRBJ2-7 - 17 TRBV28 CASSLKFDRINSYEQYF TGTGCCAGCAGTTTAAAGTTTGACAGGATAAACTCCTACGAGCAGTACTTC
- TRBJ1-5 once 13 TRBV30 CAWGDSYNQPQHF TGTGCCTGGGGAGACAGCTACAATCAGCCCCAGCATTTT
TRBD2 TRBJ2-3 - 16 TRBV4-2 CASSQELSSGGGTQYF TGTGCCAGCAGCCAAGAGTTGTCTAGCGGGGGTGGTACGCAGTATTTT
TRBD1 TRBJ1-1 - 16 TRBV10-1 CASSEAGTARNTEAFF TGCGCCAGCAGTGAGGCTGGGACAGCACGGAACACTGAAGCTTTCTTT
- TRBJ2-5 - 15 TRBV4-1 CASSQGEGAQETQYF TGCGCCAGCAGCCAAGGTGAGGGAGCGCAAGAGACCCAGTACTTC
TRBD1 TRBJ1-1 - 15 TRBV9 CASSKTGGVNTEAFF TGTGCCAGCAGCAAAACAGGGGGCGTCAACACTGAAGCTTTCTTT
TRBD1 TRBJ2-1 once 14 TRBV7-9 CASSKEQGAHEQFF TGTGCCAGCAGCAAAGAACAGGGGGCGCATGAGCAGTTCTTC
- TRBJ2-7 - 14 TRBV7-9 CASSSDYSLYEQYF TGTGCCAGCAGCAGTGACTACTCCCTCTACGAGCAGTACTTC
- TRBJ1-2 - 12 TRBV4-2 CASSQAGFENTF TGTGCCAGCAGCCAAGCAGGGTTCGAGAACACCTTC
TRBD1 TRBJ1-6 once 18 TRBV27 CASSFDRASDSYNSPLHF TGTGCCAGCAGTTTCGACAGGGCAAGTGATTCCTATAATTCACCCCTCCACTTT
- TRBJ2-3 few 14 TRBV7-9 CASSLWPSTDTQYF TGTGCCAGCAGCTTATGGCCTAGCACAGATACGCAGTATTTT
TRBD1 TRBJ1-6 - 14 TRBV6-5 CASGGWTGGSPLHF TGTGCCAGCGGCGGGTGGACAGGGGGTTCACCCCTCCACTTT
- TRBJ2-5 - 15 TRBV11-2 CASSSLPRQGETQYF TGTGCCAGCAGCTCCCTACCCCGCCAGGGAGAGACCCAGTACTTC
- TRBJ2-1 - 14 TRBV29-1 CSVEMGLGPDEQFF TGCAGCGTTGAAATGGGGCTCGGACCTGATGAGCAGTTCTTC
TRBD1 TRBJ1-6 - 12 TRBV6-5 CASGQGNSPLHF TGTGCCAGCGGACAGGGGAACTCACCCCTCCACTTT
TRBD1 TRBJ1-5 - 18 TRBV30 CAWGYTGTGGHHNQPQHF TGTGCCTGGGGTTATACCGGGACAGGGGGCCATCACAATCAGCCCCAGCATTTT
- TRBJ1-5 - 14 TRBV5-1 CASSPGGDNQPQHF TGCGCCAGCAGCCCTGGGGGGGACAATCAGCCCCAGCATTTT
- TRBJ1-3 - 14 TRBV19 CASSMRGTGNTIYF TGTGCCAGTAGTATGCGGGGAACTGGAAACACCATATATTTT
- TRBJ2-7 - 14 TRBV9 CASSARRSSYEQYF TGTGCCAGCAGCGCCCGGAGGTCCTCCTACGAGCAGTACTTC
TRBD1 TRBJ1-2 - 14 TRBV27 CASSPVTGNYGYTF TGTGCCAGCAGTCCGGTGACAGGGAACTATGGCTACACCTTC
TRBD2 TRBJ2-3 - 18 TRBV5-1 CASSLGTSGGRITDTQYF TGCGCCAGCAGCTTGGGAACTAGCGGGGGCCGCATAACAGATACGCAGTATTTT
TRBD1 TRBJ1-1 - 15 TRBV6-5 CASSYTGNQGAGAFF TGTGCCAGCAGTTACACAGGGAACCAGGGGGCCGGCGCTTTCTTT
TRBD1 TRBJ2-3 - 15 TRBV5-1 CASSPRTGGTDTQYF TGCGCCAGCAGCCCAAGGACAGGGGGCACAGATACGCAGTATTTT
- TRBJ1-2 - 15 TRBV4-2 CASSQLGEANYGYTF TGTGCCAGCAGCCAATTGGGGGAGGCCAACTATGGCTACACCTTC
TRBD2 TRBJ2-5 - 17 TRBV9 CASSVGSGREGRGTQYF TGTGCCAGCAGCGTAGGGTCCGGGCGGGAGGGCCGTGGGACCCAGTACTTC
- TRBJ2-7 - 12 TRBV18 CASSSYDLVQYF TGTGCCAGCTCCTCCTACGATTTAGTGCAGTACTTC
- TRBJ1-3 - 14 TRBV7-9 CASSFITREDTIYF TGTGCCAGCAGCTTTATAACGCGGGAGGACACCATATATTTT
- TRBJ1-6 - 14 TRBV5-6 CASSHSNLGSPLHF TGTGCCAGCAGTCACAGCAACTTGGGTTCACCCCTCCACTTT
- TRBJ2-7 - 15 TRBV9 CASSVAAGSPYEQYF TGTGCCAGCAGCGTAGCGGCCGGGAGTCCCTACGAGCAGTACTTC
- TRBJ1-1 - 13 TRBV30 CAWSVQGNTEAFF TGTGCCTGGAGTGTACAGGGGAACACTGAAGCTTTCTTT
TRBD1 TRBJ1-2 - 13 TRBV29-1 CSAPGQGVGGYTF TGCAGCGCCCCTGGACAGGGAGTCGGTGGCTACACCTTC
- TRBJ1-6 - 16 TRBV13 CASSLVGSQGTSPLHF TGTGCCAGCAGCTTAGTTGGGTCCCAGGGGACTTCACCCCTCCACTTT